The entry that follows covers one T cell receptor (beta chain) sequence. Its antigen specificity is not known. Per-nucleotide qualities are absent, and no much larger clonotype sits a single base away. From V the trimming removes 3 bases and from J it removes 4 bases, while the gene matches leave 5 bases of the junction unaccounted for. The CDR3 covers 14 residues, taking in both the cysteine and the phenylalanine. The read is trimmed to its CDR3 DNA, 42 bases read in frame from base 1. CDR1 and CDR2, looked up from the germline V gene, are SGHRS and YFSETQ. The sample comes from a study of blood T cell repertoires in COVID-19 (dated by TCRdb to 2020 to 2022). For the wider study: Samples from collaborators originated in the United States, Italy and Spain and spanned both the acute and convalescent phases of COVID-19. The prospective study material was composed of cDNA or gDNA derived from T cells, B-cell-depleted T cells, or PBMCs. Subjects who had been exposed to COVID-19, were actively infected with it, or had recovered from it provided the deeply sampled blood TCRbeta repertoires that made up the dataset. The repertoires were released in a freely available public database meant as a resource for research on the immune response to SARS-CoV-2. The samples were drawn from two sources: the first 160 participants of the ongoing ImmuneRACE study, and 1,200 or so subjects contributed by 6 global collaborators. The sample metadata nearly always contained a de-identified subject ID, COVID-19 status, age in years and sex. Where available, HLA class I and class II types were obtained from metadata supplied by the sample provider rather than from assay-based typing. Beyond this particular receptor, the publication reports: How much clinical and demographic metadata was included differed by source and by participant, and the metadata was provided uncurated.

Participants in the prospective study were aged about 18 to 95 years, lived in some 24 United States geographic areas, and enrolled through a virtual design. In the prospective study, cohorts were assigned on the basis of participant-reported clinical history obtained from a screening survey and a study questionnaire. For ImmuneRACE Cohort 3, a participant was defined as recovered based on two consecutive negative NP/OP PCR tests, clearance by a healthcare professional, or resolution of symptoms. Each participant in the prospective study had whole blood, serum and a nasopharyngeal or oropharyngeal swab collected by mobile phlebotomists. Prospective study participants could optionally give additional blood draws and questionnaires over a roughly 2-month period. Before DNA extraction, blood samples from the prospective study were shipped at room temperature or frozen. The immunoSEQ Assay, a bias-controlled multiplex PCR, was used to amplify TCRbeta CDR3 regions from genomic DNA. On the study's bioinformatics: The number of nucleated cells in each sample was estimated from the amplification of reference gene primers within the assay. Sequence reads were collapsed and filtered to measure the absolute abundance of every unique TCRbeta CDR3 rearrangement. For each sample, productive Simpson clonality was calculated as the square root of Simpson's diversity index over productive rearrangements. TCRdb holds this immuneACCESS table with in-frame rearrangements only. Some clones are missing; in checked studies, unresolved V genes explain under half, and the rest has no known cause. Clone size and the V and J calls come from that table; the DNA yielded D and trimming. Present in this sample are 200,000 to 250,000 clones, about four fifths of which were seen just once. The ten largest clonotypes hold about 1.8% of the sample.

Sequenced material: PBMCs or T cells enriched from blood (not recorded which). The clonotype comes from a man in his sixties who had recovered from COVID-19. The chain is made from TRBV5-1 and TRBJ2-3, with TRBD1 identical over 7 junction bases. Read as DNA, the sequence is TGCGCCAGCAGCTCTCGAACAGGGGCAGATACGCAGTATTTT. Its coded protein is CASSSRTGADTQYF.